The 31 T cell receptor beta chains listed next were all sequenced from one sample in a study of cytomegalovirus exposure and HLA in healthy donors. The PCR was carried out with 60 Vbeta primers and 13 Jbeta primers. Sequenced by immunoSEQ multiplex PCR; TCRdb stores in-frame clones only, minus some. The sample carries tens of thousands of clones, roughly two thirds recorded once. Sample: PBMCs. Receptors originate from a human donor in good health.

The V call is TRBV19, the J call TRBJ1-6; 10 bases map to TRBD1. The CDR3 is 14 amino acids. Losses at the gene ends were 6 bases for V and 10 bases for J; bases not matched to a gene: 6. Germline V CDR1 and CDR2: LNHDA, SQIVND (reference sequence). The CDR3 region is CASSQDRGLSPLHF. The CDR3 bases are TGTGCCAGTAGCCAGGACAGGGGGTTATCACCCCTCCACTTT.

This clone was recorded only once. The V call is TRBV18, the J call TRBJ2-5; TRBD1 matches at 9 bases. The CDR3 is made up of 14 amino acids. Germline V lookup: CDR1 KGHSH, CDR2 LQKENI. The V and J ends lost 7 bases and 9 bases, in that order; junction bases with no gene match: 12. As DNA, the CDR3 is TGTGCCAGCTTCCGGGACAGGGTTTCGCGGTCCCAGTACTTC. Translated, it gives CASFRDRVSRSQYF.

The genes are TRBV6-1 and TRBJ2-3; 9 bases align to TRBD2. Germline trimming cut 2 bases from V and 4 bases from J; bases unmatched to any gene: 4. The germline V gene has CDR1 MNHNS and CDR2 SASEGT. This CDR3 is built from 15 residues. The CDR3 protein is CASSEMGLAPDTQYF. The CDR3 DNA reads TGTGCCAGCAGTGAAATGGGACTAGCTCCAGATACGCAGTATTTT.

This clone appeared a single time. The genes are TRBV5-6 and TRBJ1-1; D remains unclear. The V and J ends lost 0 bases and 6 bases respectively, with 9 bases between them. Germline CDR1 and CDR2: SGHDT and YYEEEE. The CDR3 is made up of 13 amino acids. CDR3 in amino acids: CASSLASGSEAFF. CDR3 DNA sequence: TGTGCCAGCAGCTTGGCTAGTGGATCTGAAGCTTTCTTT.

This clone was recorded a few times. The J gene is TRBJ1-1, the V gene TRBV6-6; D is perhaps TRBD1 (6 bases). The CDR3 is 14 residues long. CDR1 is MNHNY and CDR2 is SVGAGI in the germline V gene (reference sequence). Trimming removed 0 bases at V and 3 bases at J, with 8 bases between. The CDR3 here is CASSYSNRDTEAFF. As DNA, the CDR3 is TGTGCCAGCAGTTACTCGAACAGGGACACTGAAGCTTTCTTT.

The gene calls are TRBV2 and TRBJ2-1; D call uncertain. Between the trimmed V and J ends, which lost 4 bases and 1 base, there was a span of 8 bases. This CDR3 has 14 residues. Germline values: CDR1 SNHLY, CDR2 FYNNEI. The CDR3 bases are TGTGCCAGCAGTGGCCAGAGGTCCTACAATGAGCAGTTCTTC. Its protein is CASSGQRSYNEQFF.

This clone appeared a few times. V and J are TRBV5-1 and TRBJ2-1; possibly TRBD2 for D (5 bases). The CDR3 runs to 14 residues. The germline CDR1 and CDR2 sequences are SGHRS and YFSETQ. V lost 0 bases and J 5 bases, leaving 9 bases between the germline ends. CDR3 in DNA: TGCGCCAGCAGCTTGGCCGGGAAGAACAATGAGCAGTTCTTC. Its translation: CASSLAGKNNEQFF.

The rearrangement joins TRBV6-1 to TRBJ1-1, with a weak D call TRBD1 (6 bases). CDR1 is MNHNS and CDR2 is SASEGT in the germline V gene. The CDR3 extends over 13 amino acids. V lost 3 bases and J 4 bases, leaving 9 bases between the germline ends. The CDR3 spells CASSEGHLTEAFF. As DNA, the CDR3 is TGTGCCAGCAGTGAGGGACACCTCACTGAAGCTTTCTTT.

This clone was picked up a small number of times. This rearrangement joins TRBV30 to TRBJ1-4; D is ambiguous. The V gene lost 2 bases and the J gene lost 4 bases, with 8 bases spanning the gap. This CDR3 contains 13 residues. Germline V lookup: CDR1 GTSNPN, CDR2 SVGIG (reference sequence). The CDR3 here is CAWSIGSNEKLFF. CDR3 DNA sequence: TGTGCCTGGAGTATAGGGAGTAATGAAAAACTGTTTTTT. The whole variable domain, filled in from reference TRBV30 and TRBJ1-4, reads SQTIHQWPATLVQPVGSPLSLECTVEGTSNPNLYWYRQAAGRGLQLLFYSVGIGQISSEVPQNLSASRPQDRQFILSSKKLLLSDSGFYLCAWSIGSNEKLFFGSGTQLSVL.

Here the CDR3 DNA reads TGTGCCTGGAGGAGGCGGGGGGGCCTAAGTTACAATGAGCAGTTCTTC. Residues: CAWRRRGGLSYNEQFF. This chain joins TRBV30 and TRBJ2-1; TRBD2 matches 9 bases. The J segment lost 4 bases and the V segment lost 3 bases, leaving 10 bases of the junction unmatched. CDR1 is GTSNPN, CDR2 SVGIG, per germline (reference sequence). This CDR3 region has 16 residues.

The chain carries TRBV10-1 and TRBJ2-2; D is perhaps TRBD1 (6 bases). V was shortened by 2 bases and J by 2 bases, with 18 bases between the two germline ends. Germline loops: CDR1 WNHNN, CDR2 SYGVQD (reference sequence). The CDR3 covers 18 residues. The chain's CDR3 is CASSEPFPQGYNTGELFF. CDR3 nucleotides: TGCGCCAGCAGTGAGCCCTTCCCGCAGGGGTACAACACCGGGGAGCTGTTTTTT.

A remark on this clone: At one end the junction does not follow the germline gene, possibly because of a read error. The chain employs TRBV7-2 and TRBJ2-1; unclear D gene. The CDR3 totals 12 residues. Germline CDR1 and CDR2: SGHTA and FQGNSA. This chain's CDR3 is CARSSFYNEQFF. The CDR3 DNA is TGTGCCAGAAGCTCATTCTACAATGAGCAGTTCTTC.

The chain has TRBV2 and TRBJ2-2; TRBD1 matches 8 bases. The CDR3 consists of 15 residues. V shed 6 bases and J 3 bases; nucleotides not matched to a gene: 6. CDR1 is SNHLY and CDR2 is FYNNEI in the germline V gene. CDR3 sequence: CASRDRVAYTGELFF. CDR3 in DNA: TGTGCCAGCAGGGACAGGGTGGCGTACACCGGGGAGCTGTTTTTT.

The chain joins TRBV7-9 to TRBJ1-1, with D uncertain. V was cut by 2 bases and J by 5 bases, with 9 bases left in between. The CDR3 loop spans 13 amino acids. The germline gives CDR1 SEHNR, CDR2 FQNEAQ (reference sequence). CDR3 coding DNA: TGTGCCAGCAGCTTATCTGAGCGGACTGAAGCTTTCTTT. Translation: CASSLSERTEAFF.

V usage is TRBV7-9 and J usage is TRBJ2-1, with 7 positions matching TRBD1. The CDR3 totals 11 residues. With 4 bases clipped from V and 14 bases from J, the junction kept 5 bases outside the gene matches. Germline loops: CDR1 SEHNR, CDR2 FQNEAQ (reference sequence). The chain's CDR3 is CASSSDRVEFF. In DNA form, the CDR3 reads TGTGCCAGCAGCTCCGACAGGGTGGAGTTCTTC.

Turning to this clone: Distinct nucleotide sequences in the sample also encode this CDR3. This sequence joins TRBV28 and TRBJ2-7; the match to TRBD1 covers 7 bases. Trimming took 0 bases from V and 5 from J; bases not matched to a gene: 7. The CDR3 sequence is 15 residues long. Germline loops: CDR1 MDHEN, CDR2 SYDVKM. DNA of the CDR3: TGTGCCAGCAGTTTATGGACAGGGAGACTCCACGAGCAGTACTTC. Protein: CASSLWTGRLHEQYF.

The J gene is TRBJ1-1, the V gene TRBV2; TRBD1 aligns across 7 bases. Germline V gene lookup returns CDR1 SNHLY and CDR2 FYNNEI. There are 14 residues in the CDR3. The ends lost 6 bases at V and 3 bases at J; junction bases unmatched: 7. In DNA, the CDR3 is TGTGCCAGCAGGGGCCTGACAGGGTACACTGAAGCTTTCTTT. It specifies CASRGLTGYTEAFF.

This clone has a handful of counts. The chain is built from TRBV7-9 and TRBJ2-7, with 10 bases that match TRBD1. The junction had 5 bases not matched to a gene; V was cut back by 3 bases and J by 3 bases. This CDR3 is built from 15 residues. Germline CDR1 SEHNR, CDR2 FQNEAQ (reference sequence). CDR3 sequence (DNA): TGTGCCAGCAGCTTGCCGGGACAGGGGATCTACGAGCAGTACTTC. Translating it yields CASSLPGQGIYEQYF.

In this sample, this clone turned up a few times. This sequence joins TRBV7-8 and TRBJ2-5, with 10 nucleotides matching TRBD2. The CDR3 covers 16 residues. Trimming cost V 5 bases and J 2 bases; bases outside gene matches: 8. The V gene's germline CDR1 is SGHVS and CDR2 FQNEAQ. The CDR3 sequence is CASSTSGARGQETQYF. The CDR3 DNA reads TGTGCCAGCAGCACTAGCGGGGCCCGGGGACAAGAGACCCAGTACTTC.

This clone has only a few counts. This rearrangement joins TRBV7-2 to TRBJ2-1; 7 positions match TRBD2. CDR3 length: 14 amino acids. Germline V lookup: CDR1 SGHTA, CDR2 FQGNSA. The V segment lost 2 bases and the J segment 5 bases; nucleotides outside the gene matches: 3. DNA of the CDR3: TGTGCCAGCAGCTTAACTGGGGGGGACAATGAGCAGTTCTTC. Translation gives CASSLTGGDNEQFF.

The rearrangement links TRBV18 to TRBJ2-3; 10 nucleotides line up with TRBD2. Losses at the gene ends were 2 bases for V and 6 bases for J; bases not matched to a gene: 5. The CDR3 sequence is 15 residues long. Per germline, CDR1 KGHSH and CDR2 LQKENI. The CDR3 sequence is CASSPTSGAADTQYF. For the CDR3, the DNA is TGTGCCAGCTCACCAACTAGCGGGGCCGCCGATACGCAGTATTTT.

V is TRBV5-4 and J is TRBJ1-6; D not resolved. The length of the CDR3 is 14 residues. The germline V gene encodes CDR1 SGHNT and CDR2 YYREEE (reference sequence). Trimming removed 0 bases from V and 11 bases from J, with 12 bases in between. The chain's CDR3 is CASSLERGTAPLHF. CDR3 DNA sequence: TGTGCCAGCAGCTTGGAACGGGGTACGGCACCCCTCCACTTT.

Only one count was recorded for this clone. The J gene is TRBJ2-3, the V gene TRBV5-1, with 7 bases aligning to TRBD2. This CDR3 is built from 15 residues. The V gene end was trimmed by 6 bases and the J gene end by 1 base; junction bases not matched to a gene: 8. Germline values: CDR1 SGHRS, CDR2 YFSETQ. The CDR3 spells CASTPPSGGTDTQYF. CDR3 sequence (DNA): TGCGCCAGCACGCCCCCTAGCGGTGGCACAGATACGCAGTATTTT.

The chain has TRBV29-1 and TRBJ2-7, with D maybe TRBD2 (6 bases). From germline, CDR1 is SQVTM and CDR2 ANQGSEA. This CDR3 region has 14 residues. V lost 6 bases to trimming and J lost 3 bases, with 18 bases between them. The CDR3 is CSVGGRGRGYEQYF. The CDR3 nucleotides read TGCAGCGTGGGGGGACGCGGAAGAGGCTACGAGCAGTACTTC.

The V and J genes are TRBV29-1 and TRBJ1-2; tentatively, D is TRBD1 (6 bases). The CDR3 has 12 amino acids. Germline assignment: CDR1 SQVTM and CDR2 ANQGSEA. Trimming left V 3 bases short and J 3 bases short, with 8 bases between. The CDR3: CSVEGADYGYTF. The DNA of the CDR3 is TGCAGCGTTGAGGGGGCAGACTATGGCTACACCTTC. Filled out from reference TRBV29-1 and TRBJ1-2, the complete variable domain reads SAVISQKPSRDICQRGTSLTIQCQVDSQVTMMFWYRQQPGQSLTLIATANQGSEATYESGFVIDKFPISRPNLTFSTLTVSNMSPEDSSIYLCSVEGADYGYTFGSGTRLTVV.

This clone has a single count. The chain combines TRBV7-2 with TRBJ2-1; TRBD2 agrees at 15 bases. This CDR3 comprises 19 residues. Trimming cost V 5 bases and J 0 bases; bases outside gene matches: 8. The germline V gene encodes CDR1 SGHTA and CDR2 FQGNSA. CDR3 region: CASSPWTSGGVSSYNEQFF. The DNA of the CDR3 is TGTGCCAGCAGCCCCTGGACTAGCGGGGGGGTCAGCTCCTACAATGAGCAGTTCTTC.

The rearrangement joins TRBV7-9 to TRBJ1-2; D is unclear. Germline V CDR1 and CDR2: SEHNR, FQNEAQ (reference sequence). The CDR3 is 13 residues long. Trimming removed 1 base from V and 4 bases from J, with 7 bases in between. As DNA, the CDR3 is TGTGCCAGCAGCTTAGACAGTACCTATGGCTACACCTTC. Amino acids: CASSLDSTYGYTF.

The V and J genes are TRBV7-8 and TRBJ2-7, with D maybe TRBD2 (6 bases). Germline V gene sequence: CDR1 SGHVS, CDR2 FQNEAQ. The CDR3 has 14 amino acids. Trimming cost V 2 bases and J 6 bases, with 14 bases left between them. CDR3 sequence: CASSLHGLGGEQYF. In DNA, the CDR3 is TGTGCCAGCAGCTTACATGGGTTGGGGGGCGAGCAGTACTTC. Using reference TRBV7-8 and TRBJ2-7 for the parts outside the CDR3, the full variable domain is GAGVSQSPRYKVAKRGQDVALRCDPISGHVSLFWYQQALGQGPEFLTYFQNEAQLDKSGLPSDRFFAERPEGSVSTLKIQRTQQEDSAVYLCASSLHGLGGEQYFGPGTRLTVT.

This chain links TRBV4-3 with TRBJ1-2; possible D gene TRBD1, 6 bases. Germline values: CDR1 LGHNA, CDR2 YSLEER. This CDR3 has 15 residues. V lost 0 bases and J lost 7, with 15 bases in between. CDR3 residues: CASSQDLGGWGGYTF. CDR3 DNA: TGCGCCAGCAGCCAAGATCTTGGGGGCTGGGGTGGCTACACCTTC.

The chain joins TRBV7-2 to TRBJ1-1; no clear D. In germline, CDR1 is SGHTA, CDR2 FQGNSA. V lost 5 bases and J lost 1, with 8 bases in between. This CDR3 comprises 13 residues. CDR3 sequence reads: CASSRQGNTEAFF. CDR3 coding DNA: TGTGCCAGCAGCCGACAAGGGAACACTGAAGCTTTCTTT.

V and J are TRBV29-1 and TRBJ2-2; D not certain. V was shortened by 3 bases and J by 5 bases, with 10 bases between the two germline ends. The CDR3 is 13 amino acids. Germline CDR1 is SQVTM and CDR2 is ANQGSEA. CDR3 in DNA: TGCAGCGTTGAGCAAAGACTTACCGGGGAGCTGTTTTTT. This encodes CSVEQRLTGELFF.